This T cell receptor (beta chain) was sequenced in a study of blood T cell repertoires in COVID-19. On the study more broadly: The samples span acute and convalescent COVID-19 from the United States, Italy and Spain. In each case, the material was cDNA or gDNA derived from T cells, B-cell-depleted T cells, or PBMCs.

Authors' processing steps: Amplified reference gene primers provided the basis for estimating nucleated cell counts. Sequenced by immunoSEQ multiplex PCR; TCRdb stores in-frame clones only, minus some. V and J calls and clone size come straight from that table; D and trimming were deduced from the DNA. The sample consists of around 90,000 clones, 70% to 90% of them appearing once. This CDR3 is built from 14 residues. Germline assignment: CDR1 MNHNS and CDR2 SASEGT. J gave up 3 bases and V 2 bases, and 4 bases lay outside the gene matches. The genes are TRBV6-1 and TRBJ2-7, with 7 bases fitting TRBD1. The receptor was derived from an older woman with active or convalescent COVID-19. Sequencing was carried out using peripheral blood. CDR3 sequence (DNA): TGTGCCAGCAGTGAAAGACAGGGCCTCTACGAGCAGTACTTC. It encodes CASSERQGLYEQYF.